This T cell receptor (beta chain) was profiled in a study of long-term antiretroviral therapy in people with HIV. The CDR3 spans 15 residues. Germline CDR1 reads SGHDN; CDR2 reads FVKESK. The V end was cut by 1 base, the J end by 7 bases, with 14 bases between. Study-level points and caveats: Collection of the blood, which took place between about 2004 and 2018, possibly occurred under older ART regimens. Pre-ART clonal expansion yielded clones that dominated the repertoire at all time points. HIV repertoires showed narrower CDR3 length ranges than controls.

They ran version v3.0 of the immunoSEQ assay at survey level. Profiling relied on immunoSEQ multiplex PCR, and the TCRdb table lists in-frame clones only, not all of them. The repertoire consists of 25,000 to 30,000 clones, with roughly 88% occurring once and the leading ten covering over 3.5%. A remark on this clone: The antigen is unknown.

The genes are TRBV14 and TRBJ2-1, with D hard to call. The input for sequencing was unsorted PBMCs, taken 0.5 years after starting antiretroviral therapy. The sequence was collected from a woman younger than 35 with HIV. The CDR3: CASSQVLSSSNEQFF. DNA for the CDR3: TGTGCCAGCAGCCAAGTCTTAAGCTCTTCGAATGAGCAGTTCTTC.